Each of the 29 T cell receptor beta chains below was sequenced from the same sample in a study of blood T cell dynamics during melanoma immunotherapy. The time point is: pre-treatment baseline. Clones were sequenced by immunoSEQ multiplex PCR, and TCRdb holds only the in-frame ones, with some missing. The table has over 10,000 clones, 85% to 90% seen once; the top ten hold about 3.7%. The material was blood, obtained from a patient treated with checkpoint blockade. Every receptor here comes from a human donor with melanoma.

This chain links TRBV11-2 with TRBJ2-7, with 8 bases fitting TRBD1. This CDR3 contains 16 residues. V shed 0 bases and J 5 bases; nucleotides not matched to a gene: 9. Germline lookup yields CDR1 SGHAT and CDR2 FQNNGV. CDR3 nucleotide sequence: TGTGCCAGCAGCTTAGATAGGGCAGGGGGCCGGGACGAGCAGTACTTC. The encoded protein is CASSLDRAGGRDEQYF.

The chain uses TRBV29-1 and TRBJ1-2; tentative D call: TRBD1 (6 bases). The germline gives CDR1 SQVTM, CDR2 ANQGSEA. This CDR3 is 13 amino acids long. With 5 bases removed from V and 4 bases from J, the gap between germline ends came to 14 bases. The CDR3 sequence: CSVYLDRSYGYTF. The CDR3 DNA is TGCAGCGTTTACTTGGACAGAAGCTATGGCTACACCTTC.

This chain uses TRBV25-1 with TRBJ2-5, with D perhaps matching TRBD1 or TRBD2 (5 bases each). The J call may be incorrect, as the DNA end agrees better with TRBJ2-7. This CDR3 contains 13 residues. The germline gives CDR1 MGHDK, CDR2 SYGVNS. CDR3 sequence reads: CASSVGTLGEQYF. CDR3 DNA: TGTGCCAGCAGTGTCGGGACCCTCGGCGAGCAGTACTTC.

This chain links TRBV7-9 with TRBJ2-3; 11 bases line up with TRBD2. Germline V gene sequence: CDR1 SEHNR, CDR2 FQNEAQ (reference sequence). The CDR3 totals 18 residues. J lost 0 bases, V lost 5 bases, and 10 bases had no gene match. In DNA form, the CDR3 reads TGTGCCAGCAGCGACATGGGACTAGCGGTTTTTAGCACAGATACGCAGTATTTT. As protein: CASSDMGLAVFSTDTQYF.

The rearrangement joins TRBV5-4 to TRBJ2-5, with TRBD2 matching over 11 bases. CDR1 and CDR2 (germline): SGHNT, YYREEE (reference sequence). V was pared by 1 base and J by 2 bases, with 7 bases of the junction left unmatched. This CDR3 spans 17 amino acids. CDR3 coding DNA: TGTGCCAGCAGCTTGAAACTCCTAGCGGGAGGACAAGAGACCCAGTACTTC. Translating gives CASSLKLLAGGQETQYF.

The chain joins TRBV5-4 to TRBJ2-7, with D perhaps assigned TRBD1 or TRBD2 (5 bases each). CDR1 SGHNT and CDR2 YYREEE come from the germline V gene (reference sequence). V was trimmed by 4 bases and J by 7 bases, leaving 21 bases between them. The CDR3 consists of 15 residues. The CDR3 region is CASSQDWGRGREQYF. The CDR3 DNA sequence: TGTGCCAGCAGCCAAGATTGGGGACGAGGTCGGGAGCAGTACTTC.

This chain links TRBV27 with TRBJ1-6; TRBD1 aligns across 8 bases. The CDR3 has 14 residues. V was clipped by 7 bases and J by 7 bases; unmatched bases: 6. CDR1 and CDR2 from the germline V gene are MNHEY and SMNVEV (reference sequence). CDR3 sequence reads: CASKVTGVNSPLHF. The CDR3 DNA sequence: TGTGCCAGCAAAGTGACAGGGGTGAATTCACCCCTCCACTTT.

J is TRBJ1-1 and V is TRBV6-6, with 8 bases lining up with TRBD1. The length of the CDR3 is 16 residues. The V gene's germline CDR1 is MNHNY and CDR2 SVGAGI (reference sequence). V lost 6 bases, J lost 3 bases, and 12 bases stayed unmatched. CDR3 sequence reads: CASRRQGMEEDTEAFF. DNA for the CDR3: TGTGCCAGCAGACGACAGGGGATGGAGGAGGACACTGAAGCTTTCTTT.

The rearrangement uses TRBV5-4 and TRBJ1-1; 7 bases map to TRBD1. Germline-derived CDR1 and CDR2 are SGHNT and YYREEE (reference sequence). With V trimmed by 2 bases and J by 4 bases, 5 bases remained unmatched. The CDR3 is made up of 14 amino acids. CDR3 bases: TGTGCCAGCAGCTTAGAGGGGGCAGGCACTGAAGCTTTCTTT. This codes for CASSLEGAGTEAFF.

The chain joins TRBV7-9 to TRBJ2-6; D remains unclear. V lost 1 base, J lost 3 bases, and 4 bases lay in between. From germline, CDR1 is SEHNR and CDR2 FQNEAQ (reference sequence). This CDR3 contains 14 residues. Here the CDR3 reads CASSLVLGANVLTF. The CDR3, as DNA: TGTGCCAGCAGCTTAGTTCTTGGGGCCAACGTCCTGACTTTC.

CDR3 loop: CAWSLQQNTEAFF. In DNA form, the CDR3 reads TGTGCCTGGAGTCTACAGCAGAACACTGAAGCTTTCTTT. The rearrangement uses TRBV30 and TRBJ1-1; D is ambiguous. This CDR3 has 13 amino acids. V was pared by 2 bases and J by 1 base, with 8 bases between. The V gene's germline CDR1 is GTSNPN and CDR2 SVGIG (reference sequence).

This chain connects TRBV5-6 to TRBJ2-1; 7 bases align to TRBD1. The V segment lost 3 bases and the J segment 9 bases; nucleotides outside the gene matches: 3. Germline V lookup: CDR1 SGHDT, CDR2 YYEEEE. This CDR3 is 12 amino acids long. CDR3 in DNA: TGTGCCAGCAGCTCGACAGGGTTTGAGCAGTTCTTC. Residues: CASSSTGFEQFF.

The V gene is TRBV28, the J gene TRBJ2-7; no clear D. V dropped 6 bases and J dropped 6 bases, with 15 bases sitting between them. The CDR3 length is 13 residues. Germline V gene sequence: CDR1 MDHEN, CDR2 SYDVKM. CDR3 nucleotide sequence: TGTGCCAGCAGCACAGACAACTGGGGCGAGCAGTACTTC. Its protein is CASSTDNWGEQYF.

This sequence joins TRBV5-6 and TRBJ2-6, with D unresolved. The CDR3 sequence is 15 residues long. The germline V gene has CDR1 SGHDT and CDR2 YYEEEE. V lost 0 bases, J lost 0 bases, and 4 bases lay in between. The CDR3 spells CASSLVLSGANVLTF. CDR3 nucleotide sequence: TGTGCCAGCAGCTTGGTACTCTCTGGGGCCAACGTCCTGACTTTC. Using reference TRBV5-6 and TRBJ2-6 for the parts outside the CDR3, the full variable domain is DAGVTQSPTHLIKTRGQQVTLRCSPKSGHDTVSWYQQALGQGPQFIFQYYEEEERQRGNFPDRFSGHQFPNYSSELNVNALLLGDSALYLCASSLVLSGANVLTFGAGSRLTVL.

The genes are TRBV19 and TRBJ2-3, with 11 bases identical to TRBD2. The CDR3 spans 15 residues. The V gene end was trimmed by 6 bases and the J gene end by 3 bases; junction bases not matched to a gene: 5. Germline V gene lookup returns CDR1 LNHDA and CDR2 SQIVND (reference sequence). CDR3 sequence reads: CASRTSGSLTDTQYF. CDR3 in DNA: TGTGCCAGTAGAACTAGCGGGAGTTTAACAGATACGCAGTATTTT.

The J gene is TRBJ2-7, the V gene TRBV28; 8 positions match TRBD1. Germline V gene data show CDR1 as MDHEN and CDR2 as SYDVKM. The CDR3 consists of 15 residues. Trimming cost V 5 bases and J 3 bases; bases outside gene matches: 9. CDR3 DNA: TGTGCCAGCAGTCAAACTCGACAGGGGAGCTACGAGCAGTACTTC. Its protein is CASSQTRQGSYEQYF.

The chain is built from TRBV4-1 and TRBJ2-3, with a possible D match to TRBD2 (5 bases). Trimming left V 0 bases short and J 0 bases short, with 10 bases between. Germline CDR1 and CDR2: MGHRA and YSYEKL. The CDR3 sequence is 16 residues long. CDR3 in amino acids: CASSQDRGLSTDTQYF. CDR3 coding DNA: TGCGCCAGCAGCCAAGATCGGGGTCTTAGCACAGATACGCAGTATTTT.

The chain links TRBV28 to TRBJ2-7; the D gene is possibly TRBD1 (5 bases). Germline lookup yields CDR1 MDHEN and CDR2 SYDVKM. The CDR3 extends over 13 amino acids. V lost 5 bases, J lost 12 bases, and 20 bases lay in between. CDR3 nucleotide sequence: TGTGCCAGCAGTCCCCGAACACAGGTGGGGCCGTACTTC. It specifies CASSPRTQVGPYF.

The genes are TRBV5-5 and TRBJ1-2, with unresolved D. Germline CDR1 SGHKS, CDR2 YYEKEE (reference sequence). The V and J ends lost 0 bases and 8 bases respectively, with 11 bases between them. This CDR3 comprises 13 residues. As DNA, the CDR3 is TGTGCCAGCAGCTTGGCACGGGCAAAAGGCTACACCTTC. Translation: CASSLARAKGYTF. Full variable domain (missing parts from reference TRBV5-5 and TRBJ1-2): DAGVTQSPTHLIKTRGQQVTLRCSPISGHKSVSWYQQVLGQGPQFIFQYYEKEERGRGNFPDRFSARQFPNYSSELNVNALLLGDSALYLCASSLARAKGYTFGSGTRLTVV.

The chain recombines TRBV28 with TRBJ1-5, with 9 bases matching TRBD1. The CDR3 spans 16 residues. The J segment lost 7 bases and the V segment lost 7 bases, leaving 14 bases of the junction unmatched. CDR1 is MDHEN and CDR2 is SYDVKM in the germline V gene. CDR3 sequence (DNA): TGTGCCAGCAACTTACGCGGGACAGGGAAAGTGCAGCCCCAGCATTTT. This codes for CASNLRGTGKVQPQHF.

The chain links TRBV7-2 to TRBJ2-3, with 8 bases fitting TRBD2. The V and J ends lost 0 bases and 2 bases, in that order; junction bases with no gene match: 16. Germline-derived CDR1 and CDR2 are SGHTA and FQGNSA. The CDR3 totals 20 residues. The CDR3 reads CASSLALAGKGGRATDTQYF. In nucleotides, the CDR3 is TGTGCCAGCAGCTTAGCGTTAGCGGGAAAAGGGGGGAGGGCCACAGATACGCAGTATTTT.

The chain is built from TRBV7-6 and TRBJ2-7; D possibly corresponds to TRBD1 (6 bases). The CDR3 totals 17 residues. The V end was cut by 1 base, the J end by 0 bases, with 16 bases between. Germline V gene data show CDR1 as SGHVS and CDR2 as FNYEAQ. The DNA for the CDR3 is TGTGCCAGCAGCTTAGGATACCGGAGACAGGCCTCCTACGAGCAGTACTTC. Translating it yields CASSLGYRRQASYEQYF. Full variable domain (rest looked up from reference TRBV7-6 and TRBJ2-7): GAGVSQSPRYKVTKRGQDVALRCDPISGHVSLYWYRQALGQGPEFLTYFNYEAQQDKSGLPNDRFSAERPEGSISTLTIQRTEQRDSAMYRCASSLGYRRQASYEQYFGPGTRLTVT.

This clone was counted a few times. The J gene is TRBJ2-7, the V gene TRBV7-9, with no clear D. This CDR3 comprises 12 residues. In germline, CDR1 is SEHNR, CDR2 FQNEAQ (reference sequence). V lost 2 bases, J lost 4 bases, and 6 bases lay in between. The CDR3 region is CASSLSGYEQYF. CDR3 sequence (DNA): TGTGCCAGCAGCTTAAGTGGGTACGAGCAGTACTTC.

The chain has TRBV7-9 and TRBJ2-3; no reliable D call. V lost 5 bases and J 2 bases, leaving 5 bases between the germline ends. Germline V CDR1 and CDR2: SEHNR, FQNEAQ (reference sequence). CDR3 length: 12 residues. The DNA of the CDR3 is TGTGCCAGCAGCACAGTCACAGATACGCAGTATTTT. This translates into CASSTVTDTQYF. Supplemented by reference TRBV7-9 and TRBJ2-3, the full variable domain reads DTGVSQNPRHKITKRGQNVTFRCDPISEHNRLYWYRQTLGQGPEFLTYFQNEAQLEKSRLLSDRFSAERPKGSFSTLEIQRTEQGDSAMYLCASSTVTDTQYFGPGTRLTVL.

This chain joins TRBV6-5 and TRBJ1-2, with unresolved D. V was trimmed by 5 bases and J by 5 bases, leaving 12 bases between them. In germline, CDR1 is MNHEY, CDR2 SVGAGI. This CDR3 has 13 amino acids. The CDR3 bases are TGTGCCAGCAGTCAGGACCTTCTTTATGGCTACACCTTC. Protein sequence: CASSQDLLYGYTF.

This clone was found once. V usage is TRBV7-2 and J usage is TRBJ2-3; 9 nucleotides line up with TRBD2. Germline V gives CDR1 SGHTA, CDR2 FQGNSA. There are 16 residues in the CDR3. V shed 5 bases, J shed 1 base, and the junction held 7 bases outside the gene matches. CDR3 sequence reads: CASSLGGLAGTDTQYF. CDR3 nucleotide sequence: TGTGCCAGCAGCCTAGGGGGACTAGCAGGCACAGATACGCAGTATTTT. The full variable domain, completed using reference TRBV7-2 and TRBJ2-3, is GAGVSQSPSNKVTEKGKDVELRCDPISGHTALYWYRQSLGQGLEFLIYFQGNSAPDKSGLPSDRFSAERTGGSVSTLTIQRTQQEDSAVYLCASSLGGLAGTDTQYFGPGTRLTVL.

This clone appeared a single time. The V gene is TRBV18, the J gene TRBJ2-7, with D tentatively TRBD1 (5 bases). The V gene's germline CDR1 is KGHSH and CDR2 LQKENI. The CDR3 runs to 13 residues. V was cut by 2 bases and J by 3 bases, with 8 bases left in between. This chain's CDR3 is CASSPIGDYEQYF. The CDR3 DNA follows: TGTGCCAGCTCACCAATAGGGGACTACGAGCAGTACTTC.

This chain joins TRBV7-9 and TRBJ2-3, with TRBD2 matching 11 bases. Germline V gene sequence: CDR1 SEHNR, CDR2 FQNEAQ (reference sequence). The CDR3 spans 16 residues. V dropped 5 bases and J dropped 0; count of bases not matched to a gene: 4. For the CDR3, the DNA is TGTGCCAGCAGCCCCTGGACTAGCGGGAGCACAGATACGCAGTATTTT. It is translated as CASSPWTSGSTDTQYF.

The rearrangement joins TRBV7-9 to TRBJ1-2; a possible D gene is TRBD1 (5 bases). V shed 5 bases and J shed 9 bases, with 16 bases lying between them. The CDR3 loop spans 13 amino acids. Germline V CDR1 and CDR2: SEHNR, FQNEAQ (reference sequence). The CDR3 DNA sequence: TGTGCCAGCAGCCCCGCCCCAGGGAAAAGCTACACCTTC. Its protein is CASSPAPGKSYTF.